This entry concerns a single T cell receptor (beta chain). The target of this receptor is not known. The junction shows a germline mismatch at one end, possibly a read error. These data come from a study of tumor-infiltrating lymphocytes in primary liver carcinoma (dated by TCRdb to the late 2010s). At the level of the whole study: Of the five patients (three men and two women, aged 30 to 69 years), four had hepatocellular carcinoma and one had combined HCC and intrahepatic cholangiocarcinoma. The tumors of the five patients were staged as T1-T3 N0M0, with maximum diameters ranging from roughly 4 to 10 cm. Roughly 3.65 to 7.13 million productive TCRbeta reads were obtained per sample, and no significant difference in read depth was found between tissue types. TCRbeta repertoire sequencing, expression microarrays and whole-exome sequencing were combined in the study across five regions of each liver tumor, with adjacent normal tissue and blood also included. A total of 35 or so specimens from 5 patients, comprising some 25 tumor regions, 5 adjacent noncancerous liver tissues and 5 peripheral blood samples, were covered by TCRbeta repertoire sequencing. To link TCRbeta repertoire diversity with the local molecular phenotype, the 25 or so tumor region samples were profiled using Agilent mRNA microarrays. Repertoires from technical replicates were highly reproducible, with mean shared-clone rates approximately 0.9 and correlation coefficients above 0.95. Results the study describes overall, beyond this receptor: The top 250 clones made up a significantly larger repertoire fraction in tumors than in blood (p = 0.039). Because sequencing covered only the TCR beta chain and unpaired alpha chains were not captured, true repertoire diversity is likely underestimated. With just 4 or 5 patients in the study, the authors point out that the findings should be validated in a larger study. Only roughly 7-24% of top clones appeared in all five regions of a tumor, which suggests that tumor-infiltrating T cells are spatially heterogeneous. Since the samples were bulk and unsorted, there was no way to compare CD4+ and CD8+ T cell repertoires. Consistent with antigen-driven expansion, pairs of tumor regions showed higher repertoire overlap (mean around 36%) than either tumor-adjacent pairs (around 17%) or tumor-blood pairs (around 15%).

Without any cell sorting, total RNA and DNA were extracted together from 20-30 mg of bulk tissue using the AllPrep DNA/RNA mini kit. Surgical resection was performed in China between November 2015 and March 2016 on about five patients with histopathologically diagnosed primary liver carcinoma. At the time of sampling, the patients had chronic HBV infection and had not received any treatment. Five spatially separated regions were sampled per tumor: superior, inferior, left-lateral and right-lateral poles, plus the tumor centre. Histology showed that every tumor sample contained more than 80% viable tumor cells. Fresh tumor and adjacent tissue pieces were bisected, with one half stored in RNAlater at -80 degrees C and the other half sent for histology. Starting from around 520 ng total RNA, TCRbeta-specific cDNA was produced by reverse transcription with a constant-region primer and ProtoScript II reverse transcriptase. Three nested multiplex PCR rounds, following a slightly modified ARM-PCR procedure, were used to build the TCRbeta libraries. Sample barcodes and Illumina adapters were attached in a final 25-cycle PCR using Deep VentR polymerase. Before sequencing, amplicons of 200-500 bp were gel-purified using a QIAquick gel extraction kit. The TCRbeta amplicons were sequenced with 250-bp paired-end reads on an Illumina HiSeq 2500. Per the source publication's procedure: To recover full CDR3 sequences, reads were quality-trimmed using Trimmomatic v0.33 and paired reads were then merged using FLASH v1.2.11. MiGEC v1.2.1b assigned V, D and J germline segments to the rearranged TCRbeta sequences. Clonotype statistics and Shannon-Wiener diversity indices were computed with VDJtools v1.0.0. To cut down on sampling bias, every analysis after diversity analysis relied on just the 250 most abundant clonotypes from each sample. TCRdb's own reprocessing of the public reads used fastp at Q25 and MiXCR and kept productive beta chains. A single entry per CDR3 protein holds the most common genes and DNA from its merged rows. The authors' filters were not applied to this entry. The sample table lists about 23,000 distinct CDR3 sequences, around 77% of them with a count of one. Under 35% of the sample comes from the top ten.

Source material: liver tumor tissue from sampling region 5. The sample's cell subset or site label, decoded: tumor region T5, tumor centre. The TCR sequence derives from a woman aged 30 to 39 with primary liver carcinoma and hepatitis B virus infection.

The nucleotide sequence is TGTACCAGCAGCCCCTGGGGGGGAAAACTGCCTTTT. Protein translation: CTSSPWGGKLPF. The V and J segments used are TRBV11-2 and TRBJ1-4; the D gene is perhaps TRBD1, from 5 matching bases. CDR1 and CDR2, looked up from the germline V gene, are SGHAT and FQNNGV. The CDR3 starts with the cysteine, ends with the phenylalanine, and has 12 residues. Of all the DNA, just the CDR3 is kept, 36 bases in frame from base 1. With the rest looked up from the reference TRBV11-2 and TRBJ1-4 genes rather than sequenced, the full variable domain is EAGVAQSPRYKIIEKRQSVAFWCNPISGHATLYWYQQILGQGPKLLIQFQNNGVVDDSQLPKDRFSAERLKGVDSTLKIQPAKLEDSAVYLCTSSPWGGKLPFGSGTQLSVL.